The 17 T cell receptor beta chains reported below all come from one sample, sequenced in a study of CD8+CD57+ T cells in acquired aplastic anemia. Genomic DNA templated the TCR beta VDJ and CDR3 profiling. TCRdb reanalysed the reads using MiXCR and keeps one entry per CDR3 protein. The sample contains 220,000 or so distinct CDR3 sequences, around three fifths of which appear only once. All patients picked for sequencing had shown, by flow cytometry, an expansion of CD8+CD57+ cells. The specimen was sorted CD4+, CD8+, or CD8+CD57+ T cells (not recorded which) from PBMCs. These receptor sequences come from a human donor with aplastic anemia.

The chain carries TRBV5-1 and TRBJ2-7; the D gene is possibly TRBD2 (6 bases). The CDR3 extends over 17 amino acids. Germline lookup yields CDR1 SGHRS and CDR2 YFSETQ. Trimming shortened V by 0 bases and J by 1 base, and 17 bases separated the two germline ends. The CDR3 sequence is CASSLGLAPMRSYEQYF. CDR3 bases: TGCGCCAGCAGCTTGGGGCTAGCGCCGATGCGGTCCTACGAGCAGTACTTC. The variable domain in full, completed from reference TRBV5-1 and TRBJ2-7, reads KAGVTQTPRYLIKTRGQQVTLSCSPISGHRSVSWYQQTPGQGLQFLFEYFSETQRNKGNFPGRFSGRQFSNSRSEMNVSTLELGDSALYLCASSLGLAPMRSYEQYFGPGTRLTVT.

V and J are TRBV5-1 and TRBJ2-7; D is unresolved. V lost 0 bases, J lost 2 bases, and 15 bases lay in between. This CDR3 comprises 16 residues. Looked up from germline, CDR1 is SGHRS and CDR2 is YFSETQ. Here the CDR3 reads CASSLGIGQAAYEQYF. The CDR3 region has the DNA TGCGCCAGCAGCTTGGGAATAGGCCAGGCGGCCTACGAGCAGTACTTC.

J is TRBJ2-2 and V is TRBV20-1; 11 positions match TRBD1. The CDR3 has 16 amino acids. In germline, CDR1 is DFQATT, CDR2 SNEGSKA (reference sequence). Losses at the gene ends were 5 bases for V and 4 bases for J; bases not matched to a gene: 9. DNA of the CDR3: TGCAGTGCTTCGATGGACAGGGGGCTAAGCACCGGGGAGCTGTTTTTT. Its translation is CSASMDRGLSTGELFF.

CDR3 loop: CSVTGSYEQYF. Written as DNA, the CDR3 is TGCAGTGTGACAGGGTCCTACGAGCAGTACTTC. The genes are TRBV20-1 and TRBJ2-7, with 7 bases fitting TRBD1. This CDR3 region has 11 residues. From germline, CDR1 is DFQATT and CDR2 SNEGSKA (reference sequence). V shed 7 bases, J shed 1 base, and the junction held 1 base outside the gene matches.

The chain carries TRBV19 and TRBJ2-3, with 11 bases that match TRBD1. This CDR3 spans 17 amino acids. Germline V lookup: CDR1 LNHDA, CDR2 SQIVND (reference sequence). V lost 8 bases, J lost 0 bases, and 10 bases stayed unmatched. The DNA for the CDR3 is TGTGCCAGTGAAAGCCTCGGGACAGGGGGTAGCACAGATACGCAGTATTTT. Residues: CASESLGTGGSTDTQYF.

The rearrangement uses TRBV7-9 and TRBJ1-1, with D hard to call. This CDR3 has 13 amino acids. V was cut by 5 bases and J by 5 bases, with 12 bases left in between. Germline V gene sequence: CDR1 SEHNR, CDR2 FQNEAQ (reference sequence). The CDR3 spells CASSRLGVTEAFF. The CDR3 DNA reads TGTGCCAGCAGCCGCCTGGGTGTTACTGAAGCTTTCTTT. Looking up the rest from reference TRBV7-9 and TRBJ1-1 gives the full variable domain: DTGVSQNPRHKITKRGQNVTFRCDPISEHNRLYWYRQTLGQGPEFLTYFQNEAQLEKSRLLSDRFSAERPKGSFSTLEIQRTEQGDSAMYLCASSRLGVTEAFFGQGTRLTVV.

The gene calls are TRBV9 and TRBJ1-2; D is undetermined. The V end lost 3 bases, the J end lost 5 bases, and 14 bases lay between the germline ends. The CDR3 has 14 residues. CDR1 SGDLS and CDR2 YYNGEE come from the germline V gene. The DNA of the CDR3 is TGTGCCAGCAGCGAACGAACGGGGTTTTATGGCTACACCTTC. Protein: CASSERTGFYGYTF.

This clonotype occurred a few times. This chain's CDR3 is CASSLTQGYNEQFF. The CDR3 region has the DNA TGCGCCAGCAGCTTGACCCAGGGGTACAATGAGCAGTTCTTC. This sequence joins TRBV5-1 and TRBJ2-1; D may be TRBD1 (6 bases). The germline V gene has CDR1 SGHRS and CDR2 YFSETQ. Trimming stripped 1 base from V and 4 bases from J, with 9 bases between. The CDR3 runs 14 residues. Using reference TRBV5-1 and TRBJ2-1 for the parts outside the CDR3, the full variable domain is KAGVTQTPRYLIKTRGQQVTLSCSPISGHRSVSWYQQTPGQGLQFLFEYFSETQRNKGNFPGRFSGRQFSNSRSEMNVSTLELGDSALYLCASSLTQGYNEQFFGPGTRLTVL.

Concerning this clonotype: It may be a read error: a sequence one base away is much more abundant. The chain has TRBV6-1 and TRBJ2-1, with D unresolved. The ends were cut back, 2 bases at V and 10 bases at J, with 18 bases in the middle. This CDR3 region has 15 residues. CDR1 and CDR2 from the germline V gene are MNHNS and SASEGT. The CDR3 sequence: CASSEWKGGSYEQFF. The CDR3 bases are TGTGCCAGCAGTGAATGGAAGGGCGGCTCCTACGAGCAGTTCTTC.

This clonotype has ten or more counts. The chain employs TRBV5-6 and TRBJ1-3, with D unclear. V lost 1 base to trimming and J lost 6 bases, with 2 bases between them. The germline V gene encodes CDR1 SGHDT and CDR2 YYEEEE. This CDR3 is 11 amino acids long. The CDR3 reads CASSLLNTIYF. DNA for the CDR3: TGTGCCAGCAGCTTGTTAAACACCATATATTTT.

The chain employs TRBV20-1 and TRBJ1-2; 10 nucleotides agree with TRBD1. Losses at the gene ends were 3 bases for V and 5 bases for J; bases not matched to a gene: 3. The CDR3 is made up of 13 amino acids. Germline V gene sequence: CDR1 DFQATT, CDR2 SNEGSKA (reference sequence). CDR3 nucleotide sequence: TGCAGTGCTAGCCCGGGACAGGGGTATGGCTACACCTTC. It is translated as CSASPGQGYGYTF.

The chain recombines TRBV5-1 with TRBJ1-2, with D possibly TRBD1 on 6 matching bases. Trimming shortened V by 3 bases and J by 4 bases, and 13 bases separated the two germline ends. Germline CDR1 is SGHRS and CDR2 is YFSETQ. This CDR3 has 14 amino acids. CDR3 protein: CASSSGQPPYGYTF. The CDR3, as DNA: TGCGCCAGCAGCTCCGGACAGCCACCCTATGGCTACACCTTC.

Notes on this clonotype: Germline and junction disagree at one end, which may indicate a read error. The rearrangement links TRBV28 to TRBJ1-5, with D unresolved. CDR1 and CDR2 from the germline V gene are MDHEN and SYDVKM. The CDR3 totals 15 residues. Here the CDR3 DNA reads TGTGCCAGCGGTTTGTGGGCGGGAGGCAATCAGCCCCAGCATTTT. It encodes CASGLWAGGNQPQHF.

The genes are TRBV2 and TRBJ1-2; perhaps TRBD1 as D (5 bases). The CDR3 is 13 amino acids. Trimming removed 6 bases from V and 8 bases from J, with 16 bases in between. Germline V lookup: CDR1 SNHLY, CDR2 FYNNEI. CDR3 in DNA: TGTGCCAGCAGGGCCACGAGGGGTCGGGGCTACACCTTC. This sequence encodes CASRATRGRGYTF.

Of note for this clonotype: A much larger clone differs from this one at a single base, so this may be a read error. This rearrangement joins TRBV6-1 to TRBJ1-5; TRBD1 aligns across 7 bases. The germline V gene encodes CDR1 MNHNS and CDR2 SASEGT. CDR3 length: 12 residues. The CDR3 sequence: CASSQGGQPRHF. CDR3 bases: TGTGCCAGCAGTCAGGGGGGGCAGCCCCGGCATTTT.

This clonotype was seen a few times. The chain has TRBV7-6 and TRBJ1-1, with 7 bases fitting TRBD1. The germline V gene encodes CDR1 SGHVS and CDR2 FNYEAQ. V trimming: 0 bases; J trimming: 1 base; junction bases outside the gene matches: 5. This CDR3 comprises 16 residues. The CDR3 sequence is CASSLAWDSWNTEAFF. CDR3 sequence (DNA): TGTGCCAGCAGCTTAGCATGGGACAGTTGGAACACTGAAGCTTTCTTT.

V usage is TRBV10-3 and J usage is TRBJ1-6; no clear D gene. The V and J ends lost 10 bases and 11 bases respectively, with 12 bases between them. The germline CDR1 and CDR2 sequences are ENHRY and SYGVKD. The CDR3 consists of 11 residues. CDR3 DNA sequence: TGTGCCAGCAGCAACAGCCCACCCCTCCACTTT. Amino acids: CASSNSPPLHF.